These 25 T cell receptor beta chains share one sample of origin, sequenced in a study of chemoradiotherapy in HPV16-positive cancers. The table came from immunoSEQ multiplex PCR; TCRdb's copy has only in-frame clones and leaves some out. Among nearly 6,000 clones listed, roughly four fifths were seen once. Sample collection occurred from a patient who underwent chemoradiotherapy. The source is a human donor with HPV-associated anogenital cancer.

The CDR3 DNA follows: TGTGCCAGCAGCCGGACAGGTCAGCTAAATGAAAAACTGTTTTTT. This sequence encodes CASSRTGQLNEKLFF. This sequence joins TRBV7-9 and TRBJ1-4; TRBD1 matches at 7 bases. This CDR3 is 15 amino acids long. Trimming took 5 bases from V and 5 from J; bases not matched to a gene: 8. Germline CDR1 SEHNR, CDR2 FQNEAQ (reference sequence). The full variable domain, its missing parts supplied by reference TRBV7-9 and TRBJ1-4, is DTGVSQNPRHKITKRGQNVTFRCDPISEHNRLYWYRQTLGQGPEFLTYFQNEAQLEKSRLLSDRFSAERPKGSFSTLEIQRTEQGDSAMYLCASSRTGQLNEKLFFGSGTQLSVL.

V is TRBV10-3 and J is TRBJ1-5; 8 bases are shared with TRBD1. V lost 0 bases, J lost 2 bases, and 9 bases stayed unmatched. The CDR3 runs 18 residues. Per the germline V gene, CDR1 is ENHRY and CDR2 is SYGVKD. CDR3 protein: CAISESHQGAGGNQPQHF. The CDR3 nucleotides are TGTGCCATCAGTGAGTCTCATCAGGGGGCGGGAGGCAATCAGCCCCAGCATTTT.

V and J are TRBV5-3 and TRBJ2-7, with TRBD2 identical over 11 bases. TRBV5-3 is assigned to the ORF class and has an uncertain function. V dropped 4 bases and J dropped 2; count of bases not matched to a gene: 8. The CDR3 extends over 16 amino acids. The CDR3 DNA reads as TGTGCCAGAAGCGCCCTACTAGCGGGGGAACCCTACGAGCAGTACTTC. Its protein product is CARSALLAGEPYEQYF.

The rearrangement uses TRBV5-3 and TRBJ2-1, with a weak D call TRBD2 (5 bases). TRBV5-3 is treated as an ORF (open reading frame) with a function not yet certain. Trimming removed 3 bases at V and 7 bases at J, with 11 bases between. CDR3 length equals 13 residues. CDR3 nucleotides: TGTGCCAGAAGCTGTAGCGCGATGAATGAGCAGTTCTTC. The encoded protein is CARSCSAMNEQFF.

The rearrangement uses TRBV5-1 and TRBJ1-1; D unclear. This CDR3 comprises 14 residues. CDR1 SGHRS and CDR2 YFSETQ come from the germline V gene. V dropped 4 bases and J dropped 1 base, with 11 bases sitting between them. The CDR3 loop is CASSPGVSNTEAFF. DNA of the CDR3: TGCGCCAGCAGCCCCGGGGTCTCGAACACTGAAGCTTTCTTT.

The chain carries TRBV30 and TRBJ2-1, with D perhaps being TRBD1 or TRBD2 (5 bases each). The CDR3 length is 12 residues. CDR1 and CDR2 (germline): GTSNPN, SVGIG (reference sequence). V was cut by 0 bases and J by 9 bases, with 9 bases left in between. CDR3 DNA: TGTGCCTGGAGTGTCCTGGGGACTGAGCAGTTCTTC. It translates to CAWSVLGTEQFF.

This chain joins TRBV18 and TRBJ2-7, with TRBD1 as a possible D gene (6 bases). Germline CDR1 is KGHSH and CDR2 is LQKENI. The CDR3 has 14 residues. Trimming stripped 3 bases from V and 9 bases from J, with 18 bases between. The CDR3 DNA reads as TGTGCCAGCTCACCCCACGAACAGGGTGGACCGCAGTACTTC. Translation gives CASSPHEQGGPQYF.

The rearrangement links TRBV5-1 to TRBJ2-7; D not resolved. The CDR3 has 11 amino acids. Trimming shortened V by 4 bases and J by 6 bases, and 8 bases separated the two germline ends. Germline CDR1 SGHRS, CDR2 YFSETQ. This CDR3 reads CASSADVEQYF. DNA of the CDR3: TGCGCCAGCAGCGCCGACGTCGAGCAGTACTTC.

The rearrangement uses TRBV5-1 and TRBJ2-7, with D perhaps TRBD2 (6 bases). In germline, CDR1 is SGHRS, CDR2 YFSETQ. CDR3 length: 14 amino acids. V was cut by 2 bases and J by 2 bases, with 11 bases left in between. The CDR3: CASSLGGVTYEQYF. The CDR3 nucleotides read TGCGCCAGCAGCTTAGGAGGGGTTACCTACGAGCAGTACTTC.

The rearrangement links TRBV19 to TRBJ2-3, with 9 bases lining up with TRBD1. J was trimmed by 4 bases and V by 3 bases; bases with no gene match: 5. Per the germline V gene, CDR1 is LNHDA and CDR2 is SQIVND (reference sequence). This CDR3 spans 15 amino acids. DNA of the CDR3: TGTGCCAGTAGTATCGGGGACAGGGTTTCAGATACGCAGTATTTT. Residues: CASSIGDRVSDTQYF.

CDR3 protein: CASSPGQGVPTDTQYF. CDR3 nucleotides: TGTGCCAGCAGCCCGGGACAGGGGGTCCCCACAGATACGCAGTATTTT. The chain uses TRBV11-3 and TRBJ2-3, with 11 bases lining up with TRBD1. CDR1 and CDR2 from the germline V gene are SGHNT and YENEEA. The V gene end was trimmed by 5 bases and the J gene end by 2 bases; junction bases not matched to a gene: 6. The CDR3 runs to 16 residues.

The chain combines TRBV9 with TRBJ2-3; no definite D call. Germline-derived CDR1 and CDR2 are SGDLS and YYNGEE. The CDR3 is 13 amino acids. Trimming pared 0 bases from V and 6 bases from J, leaving 8 bases between. CDR3 amino acids: CASSVGFQDTQYF. As DNA, the CDR3 is TGTGCCAGCAGCGTAGGTTTCCAGGATACGCAGTATTTT.

The CDR3 DNA follows: TGCGCCAGCAGCCGGGGACTAGCGGGGTACAATGAGCAGTTCTTC. The encoded protein is CASSRGLAGYNEQFF. The chain is built from TRBV4-3 and TRBJ2-1, with 13 nucleotides matching TRBD2. Looked up from germline, CDR1 is LGHNA and CDR2 is YSLEER. The CDR3 runs 15 residues. V lost 4 bases, J lost 4 bases, and 1 base stayed unmatched.

This chain joins TRBV5-6 and TRBJ1-1; D is unclear. The germline V gene has CDR1 SGHDT and CDR2 YYEEEE. The CDR3 sequence is 17 residues long. The ends were cut back, 1 base at V and 0 bases at J, with 16 bases in the middle. Written as DNA, the CDR3 is TGTGCCAGCAGCTTGTTGGGATCCCCTGAGTTGAACACTGAAGCTTTCTTT. Translating it yields CASSLLGSPELNTEAFF.

This sequence joins TRBV28 and TRBJ1-3; D is unclear. In germline, CDR1 is MDHEN, CDR2 SYDVKM. The CDR3 has 15 amino acids. V shed 5 bases and J shed 3 bases, with 14 bases lying between them. This CDR3 reads CASSAAGADGNTIYF. CDR3 nucleotide sequence: TGTGCCAGCAGTGCTGCCGGCGCCGATGGAAACACCATATATTTT.

CDR3 sequence (DNA): TGTGCCACCAGCAGAGACGTCAGGGGGAATGAAAAACTGTTTTTT. This encodes CATSRDVRGNEKLFF. The rearrangement joins TRBV15 to TRBJ1-4; 7 bases match TRBD1. Losses at the gene ends were 0 bases for V and 5 bases for J; bases not matched to a gene: 3. CDR3 length: 15 residues. Looked up from germline, CDR1 is LNHNV and CDR2 is YYDKDF (reference sequence).

The V and J genes are TRBV10-3 and TRBJ1-6, with 7 bases that match TRBD1. The V and J ends lost 7 bases and 7 bases, in that order; junction bases with no gene match: 10. Germline V gives CDR1 ENHRY, CDR2 SYGVKD. The CDR3 length is 15 residues. CDR3 coding DNA: TGTGCCATCAAAGAGACAGGGACCTCCAATTCACCCCTCCACTTT. This sequence encodes CAIKETGTSNSPLHF.

The chain links TRBV6-1 to TRBJ2-7; the D call may be TRBD1 or TRBD2 (5 bases each). The V end was cut by 4 bases, the J end by 0 bases, with 10 bases between. Germline lookup yields CDR1 MNHNS and CDR2 SASEGT. This CDR3 is built from 14 residues. The CDR3, as DNA: TGTGCCAGCAGTGGAAGGGGAGTCTCCTACGAGCAGTACTTC. Protein: CASSGRGVSYEQYF.

This clone showed up just a few times. The chain joins TRBV5-4 to TRBJ1-2, with TRBD1 identical over 9 bases. Germline CDR1 and CDR2: SGHNT and YYREEE (reference sequence). The CDR3 length is 14 residues. J was trimmed by 8 bases and V by 4 bases; bases with no gene match: 9. The CDR3 sequence is CASSLGTGNPGYTF. The CDR3 DNA reads as TGTGCCAGCAGCCTAGGGACAGGGAATCCGGGCTACACCTTC.

This chain connects TRBV4-1 to TRBJ1-2; 8 nucleotides align to TRBD1. Germline V gene data show CDR1 as MGHRA and CDR2 as YSYEKL. The CDR3 extends over 16 amino acids. The V gene end was trimmed by 1 base and the J gene end by 2 bases; junction bases not matched to a gene: 6. The CDR3 loop reads CASSQVSTGANYGYTF. The CDR3 nucleotides read TGCGCCAGCAGCCAAGTTTCGACAGGGGCAAACTATGGCTACACCTTC.

The chain is built from TRBV9 and TRBJ1-2; no reliable D call. V gave up 4 bases and J gave up 0 bases, with 13 bases separating them. The germline V gene encodes CDR1 SGDLS and CDR2 YYNGEE. This CDR3 contains 15 residues. CDR3 sequence reads: CASSLRLAANYGYTF. The CDR3 coding sequence is TGTGCCAGCAGCCTCCGACTGGCTGCTAACTATGGCTACACCTTC.

The rearrangement joins TRBV5-1 to TRBJ2-1, with 7 positions matching TRBD2. After removal of 4 bases from V and 7 bases from J, the junction contained 8 bases not matched to a gene. Germline V gives CDR1 SGHRS, CDR2 YFSETQ. The CDR3 runs to 14 residues. This CDR3 is CASSGGSGLNEQFF. The CDR3 DNA sequence: TGCGCCAGCAGCGGTGGTAGCGGGCTGAATGAGCAGTTCTTC.

This clone was counted only a few times. V is TRBV28 and J is TRBJ1-3; 8 positions agree with TRBD1. Per the germline V gene, CDR1 is MDHEN and CDR2 is SYDVKM. Germline trimming cut 5 bases from V and 1 base from J; bases unmatched to any gene: 4. The CDR3 length is 15 residues. This CDR3 reads CASSRTGRSGNTIYF. The CDR3 coding sequence is TGTGCCAGCAGTCGGACAGGGAGATCTGGAAACACCATATATTTT.

The rearrangement links TRBV5-5 to TRBJ2-5; 7 positions agree with TRBD1. Germline assignment: CDR1 SGHKS and CDR2 YYEKEE (reference sequence). The CDR3 has 15 amino acids. With 4 bases clipped from V and 2 bases from J, the junction kept 8 bases outside the gene matches. The CDR3 region is CASSLLGQAQETQYF. CDR3 coding DNA: TGTGCCAGCAGCCTCTTAGGACAGGCTCAAGAGACCCAGTACTTC.

The rearrangement joins TRBV7-6 to TRBJ2-7; TRBD1 aligns across 7 bases. The J segment lost 4 bases and the V segment lost 5 bases, leaving 14 bases of the junction unmatched. The CDR3 covers 16 residues. From germline, CDR1 is SGHVS and CDR2 FNYEAQ. In DNA form, the CDR3 reads TGTGCCAGCAGCCCCAGGGACAGTTCTAAGACTTACGAGCAGTACTTC. Its translation is CASSPRDSSKTYEQYF.